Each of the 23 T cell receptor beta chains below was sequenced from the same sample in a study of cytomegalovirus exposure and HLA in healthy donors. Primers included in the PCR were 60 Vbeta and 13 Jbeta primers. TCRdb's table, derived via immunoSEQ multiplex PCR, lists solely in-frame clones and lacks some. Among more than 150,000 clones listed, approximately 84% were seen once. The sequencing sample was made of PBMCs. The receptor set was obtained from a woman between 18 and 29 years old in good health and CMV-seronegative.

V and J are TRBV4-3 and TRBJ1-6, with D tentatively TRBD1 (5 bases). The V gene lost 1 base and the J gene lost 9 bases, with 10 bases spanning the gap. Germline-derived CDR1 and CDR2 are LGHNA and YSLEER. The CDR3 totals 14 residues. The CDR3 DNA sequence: TGCGCCAGCAGCCAAGCGGGGGTAGGTTCACCCCTCCACTTT. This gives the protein CASSQAGVGSPLHF.

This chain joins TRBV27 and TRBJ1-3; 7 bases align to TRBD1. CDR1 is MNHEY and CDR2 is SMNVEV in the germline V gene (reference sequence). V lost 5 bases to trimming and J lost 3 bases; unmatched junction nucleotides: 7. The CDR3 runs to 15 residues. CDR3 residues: CASSAETGYGNTIYF. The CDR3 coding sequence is TGTGCCAGCAGTGCAGAGACAGGGTATGGAAACACCATATATTTT.

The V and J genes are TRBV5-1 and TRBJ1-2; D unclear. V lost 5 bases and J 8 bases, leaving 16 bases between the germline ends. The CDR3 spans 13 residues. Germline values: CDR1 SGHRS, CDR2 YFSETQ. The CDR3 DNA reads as TGCGCCAGCAGTTCCGCAGGCTCGTCCGGCTACACCTTC. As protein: CASSSAGSSGYTF.

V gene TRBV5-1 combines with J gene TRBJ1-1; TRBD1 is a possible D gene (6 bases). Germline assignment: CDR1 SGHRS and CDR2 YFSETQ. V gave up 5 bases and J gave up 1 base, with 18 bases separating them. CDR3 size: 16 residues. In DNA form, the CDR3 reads TGCGCCAGCAGGCACAGATCAGGGGCCCCGAACACTGAAGCTTTCTTT. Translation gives CASRHRSGAPNTEAFF.

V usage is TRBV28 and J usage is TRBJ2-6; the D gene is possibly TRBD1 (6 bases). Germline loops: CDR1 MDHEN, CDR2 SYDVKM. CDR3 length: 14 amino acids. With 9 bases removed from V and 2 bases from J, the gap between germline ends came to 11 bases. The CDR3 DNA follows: TGTGCCAGTACACGGACAGCTGGGGCCAACGTCCTGACTTTC. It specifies CASTRTAGANVLTF.

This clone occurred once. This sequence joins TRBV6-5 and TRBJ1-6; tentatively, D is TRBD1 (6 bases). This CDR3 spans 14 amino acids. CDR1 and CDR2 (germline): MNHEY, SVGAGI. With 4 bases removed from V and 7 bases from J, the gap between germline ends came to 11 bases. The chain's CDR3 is CASSWTAVNSPLHF. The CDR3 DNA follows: TGTGCCAGCAGTTGGACAGCGGTGAATTCACCCCTCCACTTT.

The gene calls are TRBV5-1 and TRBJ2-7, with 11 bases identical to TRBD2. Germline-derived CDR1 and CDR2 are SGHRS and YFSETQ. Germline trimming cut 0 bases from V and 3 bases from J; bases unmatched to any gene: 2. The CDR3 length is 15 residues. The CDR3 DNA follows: TGCGCCAGCAGCTTGGAGGGACTAGCGGACTACGAGCAGTACTTC. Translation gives CASSLEGLADYEQYF.

CDR3 bases: TGCGCCAGCAGCCTGGGACTAGCGATCTACGAGCAGTACTTC. Encoded protein: CASSLGLAIYEQYF. The chain couples TRBV4-3 to TRBJ2-7; 10 bases align to TRBD2. The CDR3 has 14 amino acids. V lost 4 bases and J lost 3; bases outside the gene matches: 3. Germline CDR1 LGHNA, CDR2 YSLEER.

CDR3 residues: CASSSTGGWGNYAGNTIYF. The CDR3 DNA reads TGTGCCAGCAGCTCAACAGGGGGATGGGGGAACTACGCTGGAAACACCATATATTTT. The J gene is TRBJ1-3, the V gene TRBV11-2, with 8 bases fitting TRBD1. The ends lost 4 bases at V and 2 bases at J; junction bases unmatched: 16. Germline loops: CDR1 SGHAT, CDR2 FQNNGV. The CDR3 contains 19 residues.

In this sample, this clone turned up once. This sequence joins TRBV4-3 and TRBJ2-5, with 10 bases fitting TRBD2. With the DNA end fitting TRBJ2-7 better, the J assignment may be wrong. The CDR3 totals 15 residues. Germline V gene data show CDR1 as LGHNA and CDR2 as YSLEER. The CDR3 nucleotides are TGCGCCAGCAGCCAGCTAGCGGGAGACTCCTACGAGCAGTACTTC. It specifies CASSQLAGDSYEQYF.

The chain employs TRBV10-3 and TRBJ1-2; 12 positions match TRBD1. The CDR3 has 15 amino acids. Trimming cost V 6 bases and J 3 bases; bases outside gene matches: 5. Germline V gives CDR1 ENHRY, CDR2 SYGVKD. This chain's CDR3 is CAIRRGQGADYGYTF. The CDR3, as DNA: TGTGCCATCAGGAGGGGACAGGGGGCGGACTATGGCTACACCTTC.

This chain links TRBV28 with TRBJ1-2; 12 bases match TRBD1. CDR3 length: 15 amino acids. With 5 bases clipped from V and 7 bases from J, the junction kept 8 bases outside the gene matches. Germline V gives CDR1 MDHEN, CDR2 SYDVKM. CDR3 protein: CASSPGGQGASGYTF. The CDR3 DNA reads TGTGCCAGCAGTCCTGGGGGACAGGGGGCCTCTGGCTACACCTTC.

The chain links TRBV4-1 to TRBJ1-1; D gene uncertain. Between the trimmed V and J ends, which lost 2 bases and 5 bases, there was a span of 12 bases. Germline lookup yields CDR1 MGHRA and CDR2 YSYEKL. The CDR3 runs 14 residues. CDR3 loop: CASSQHGVGTEAFF. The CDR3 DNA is TGCGCCAGCAGCCAACACGGGGTAGGAACTGAAGCTTTCTTT.

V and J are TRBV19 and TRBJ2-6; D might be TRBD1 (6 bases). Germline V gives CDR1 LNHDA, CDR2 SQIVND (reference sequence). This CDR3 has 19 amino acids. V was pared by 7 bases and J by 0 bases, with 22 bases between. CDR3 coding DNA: TGTGCCAGTACCTCCATCAGGGGTTATCACGACTCTGGGGCCAACGTCCTGACTTTC. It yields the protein CASTSIRGYHDSGANVLTF.

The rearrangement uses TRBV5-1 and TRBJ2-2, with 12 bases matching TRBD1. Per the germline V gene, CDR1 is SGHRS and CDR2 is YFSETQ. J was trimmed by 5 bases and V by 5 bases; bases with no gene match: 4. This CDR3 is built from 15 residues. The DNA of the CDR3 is TGCGCCAGCAGGGGACAGGGGGCGTTTACCGGGGAGCTGTTTTTT. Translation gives CASRGQGAFTGELFF.

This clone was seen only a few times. The chain's CDR3 is CASQRQGLNQPQHF. CDR3 coding DNA: TGTGCCAGCCAACGACAGGGGCTTAATCAGCCCCAGCATTTT. The chain carries TRBV6-1 and TRBJ1-5; 8 positions agree with TRBD1. V was clipped by 8 bases and J by 4 bases; unmatched bases: 7. This CDR3 has 14 residues. Germline V CDR1 and CDR2: MNHNS, SASEGT.

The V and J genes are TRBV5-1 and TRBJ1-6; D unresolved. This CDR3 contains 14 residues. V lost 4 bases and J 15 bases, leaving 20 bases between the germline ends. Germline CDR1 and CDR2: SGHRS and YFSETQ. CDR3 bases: TGCGCCAGCAGCCTGTCGTCAGGCGCCAGTTTCCTCCACTTT. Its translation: CASSLSSGASFLHF.

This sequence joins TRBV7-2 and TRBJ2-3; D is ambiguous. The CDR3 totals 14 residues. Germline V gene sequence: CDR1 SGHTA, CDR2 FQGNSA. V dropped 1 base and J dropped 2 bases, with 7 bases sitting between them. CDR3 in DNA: TGTGCCAGCAGCTTAGGCCTAACCACAGATACGCAGTATTTT. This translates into CASSLGLTTDTQYF. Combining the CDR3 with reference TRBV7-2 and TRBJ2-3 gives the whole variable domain GAGVSQSPSNKVTEKGKDVELRCDPISGHTALYWYRQSLGQGLEFLIYFQGNSAPDKSGLPSDRFSAERTGGSVSTLTIQRTQQEDSAVYLCASSLGLTTDTQYFGPGTRLTVL.

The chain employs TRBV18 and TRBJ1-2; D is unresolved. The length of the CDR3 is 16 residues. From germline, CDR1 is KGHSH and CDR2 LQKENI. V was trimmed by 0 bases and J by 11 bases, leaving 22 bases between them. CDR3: CASSPPERELRVGYTF. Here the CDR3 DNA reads TGTGCCAGCTCACCACCGGAAAGGGAGCTGCGCGTTGGGTACACCTTC.

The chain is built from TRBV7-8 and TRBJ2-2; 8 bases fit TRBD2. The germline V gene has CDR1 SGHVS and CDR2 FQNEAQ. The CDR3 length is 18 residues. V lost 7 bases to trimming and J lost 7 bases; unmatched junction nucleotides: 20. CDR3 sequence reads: CASTPGARRGGGNGELFF. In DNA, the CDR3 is TGTGCCAGCACCCCAGGGGCAAGACGGGGGGGCGGAAACGGGGAGCTGTTTTTT.

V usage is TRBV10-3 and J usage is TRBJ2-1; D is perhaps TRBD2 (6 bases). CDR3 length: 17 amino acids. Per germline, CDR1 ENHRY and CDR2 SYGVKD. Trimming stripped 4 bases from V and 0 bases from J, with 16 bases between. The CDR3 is CAISANLLASSYNEQFF. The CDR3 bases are TGTGCCATCAGTGCGAATTTACTAGCATCCTCCTACAATGAGCAGTTCTTC.

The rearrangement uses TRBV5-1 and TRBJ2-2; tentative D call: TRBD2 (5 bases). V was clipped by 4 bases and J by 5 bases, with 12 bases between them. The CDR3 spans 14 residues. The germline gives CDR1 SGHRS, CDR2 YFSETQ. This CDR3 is CASSPRPGTGELFF. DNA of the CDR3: TGCGCCAGCAGCCCCCGCCCGGGGACCGGGGAGCTGTTTTTT.

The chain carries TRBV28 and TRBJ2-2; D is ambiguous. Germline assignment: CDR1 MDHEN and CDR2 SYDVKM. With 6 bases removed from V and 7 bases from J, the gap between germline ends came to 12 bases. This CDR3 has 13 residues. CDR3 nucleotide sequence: TGTGCCAGCAGGCTATATTACGGCGGGGAGCTGTTTTTT. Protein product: CASRLYYGGELFF.